These 14 T cell receptor beta chains were all obtained from the same sample, sequenced in a study of T cells after yellow fever vaccination. TCRdb re-called the 5' RACE reads with MiXCR, one entry per CDR3 protein. This sample has under 400,000 distinct CDR3 sequences, with 12% found just once. Material: CD4+ T cells sorted from PBMCs, obtained 15 days after the yellow fever booster vaccination. The receptors originated from a man in his late teens or twenties who received the YFV17D yellow fever vaccine.

The rearrangement links TRBV18 to TRBJ1-2, with a weak D call TRBD1 (6 bases). Trimming removed 3 bases from V and 5 bases from J, with 16 bases in between. The CDR3 covers 15 residues. Germline CDR1 KGHSH, CDR2 LQKENI. CDR3 in amino acids: CASSPEVGGRYGYTF. The CDR3 nucleotides read TGTGCCAGCTCACCCGAGGTCGGGGGGCGGTATGGCTACACCTTC.

This clonotype was detected ten times or more. This chain uses TRBV5-6 with TRBJ1-2; D is unclear. Trimming removed 0 bases at V and 3 bases at J, with 9 bases between. This CDR3 is 14 amino acids long. Germline assignment: CDR1 SGHDT and CDR2 YYEEEE. The CDR3 DNA reads TGTGCCAGCAGCTTGGACGGGCAGGACTATGGCTACACCTTC. Protein: CASSLDGQDYGYTF.

This clonotype was detected a few times. In DNA, the CDR3 is TGCGCCAGCAGCTACAGGGCGAACCAAGAGACCCAGTACTTC. Protein sequence: CASSYRANQETQYF. The chain recombines TRBV5-1 with TRBJ2-5; D perhaps matches TRBD1 (6 bases). The length of the CDR3 is 14 residues. Trimming cost V 3 bases and J 0 bases, with 9 bases left between them. CDR1 and CDR2 from the germline V gene are SGHRS and YFSETQ.

This clonotype was detected only a few times. The chain couples TRBV15 to TRBJ2-7; TRBD1 matches 7 bases. This CDR3 region has 14 residues. Germline V gene data show CDR1 as LNHNV and CDR2 as YYDKDF (reference sequence). V shed 7 bases and J 5 bases; nucleotides not matched to a gene: 11. CDR3 amino acids: CATNVGRGQDEQYF. CDR3 DNA: TGTGCCACCAACGTGGGAAGGGGGCAGGACGAGCAGTACTTC.

This clonotype has a handful of counts. This chain links TRBV28 with TRBJ1-2, with a tentative D call TRBD1 (5 bases). V was shortened by 11 bases and J by 4 bases, with 17 bases between the two germline ends. CDR1 MDHEN and CDR2 SYDVKM come from the germline V gene. The CDR3 totals 13 residues. The CDR3 protein is CAAQGPLLYGYTF. The CDR3 nucleotides are TGTGCCGCCCAGGGTCCCCTACTCTATGGCTACACCTTC.

J is TRBJ2-1 and V is TRBV20-1; 9 bases match TRBD1. This CDR3 region has 15 residues. CDR1 DFQATT and CDR2 SNEGSKA come from the germline V gene (reference sequence). The junction had 7 bases not matched to a gene; V was cut back by 3 bases and J by 4 bases. CDR3 amino acids: CSASNRGPIYNEQFF. CDR3 DNA: TGCAGTGCTAGTAACAGGGGGCCCATTTACAATGAGCAGTTCTTC.

In its sample, this clonotype was seen many times. The rearrangement joins TRBV18 to TRBJ2-3; 9 nucleotides line up with TRBD2. The CDR3 length is 15 residues. J lost 6 bases, V lost 3 bases, and 7 bases had no gene match. The germline V gene has CDR1 KGHSH and CDR2 LQKENI. Here the CDR3 reads CASSPPSGARDTQYF. The CDR3 region has the DNA TGTGCCAGCTCACCTCCTAGCGGGGCCCGGGATACGCAGTATTTT.

Only a few counts were recorded for this clonotype. The CDR3 coding sequence is TGTGCCATCAGTGGGACTAGCGGGGGGACAGATACGCAGTATTTT. Translating gives CAISGTSGGTDTQYF. The gene calls are TRBV10-3 and TRBJ2-3, with 14 bases aligning to TRBD2. The CDR3 loop spans 15 amino acids. Germline V gene lookup returns CDR1 ENHRY and CDR2 SYGVKD. Trimming at V came to 4 bases and at J to 3 bases, leaving 0 bases not matched to a gene.

This clonotype was detected many times. The chain employs TRBV7-2 and TRBJ2-3; D might be TRBD1 or TRBD2, each matching 5 bases. This CDR3 region has 14 residues. Germline lookup yields CDR1 SGHTA and CDR2 FQGNSA. The V end lost 6 bases, the J end lost 1 base, and 11 bases lay between the germline ends. The CDR3: CASRRDRRTDTQYF. The CDR3 region has the DNA TGTGCCAGCAGAAGGGACCGCCGCACAGATACGCAGTATTTT.

This clonotype was detected ten times or more. The chain has TRBV2 and TRBJ2-5; no clear D gene. Germline loops: CDR1 SNHLY, CDR2 FYNNEI. CDR3 length: 13 amino acids. V was clipped by 8 bases and J by 0 bases, with 10 bases between them. CDR3 in amino acids: CASLRSYQETQYF. CDR3 sequence (DNA): TGTGCCAGCCTACGGAGCTACCAAGAGACCCAGTACTTC.

This clonotype was observed a handful of times. The chain has TRBV5-1 and TRBJ1-6; no firm D call. CDR3 size: 13 residues. V lost 2 bases and J lost 8, with 8 bases in between. Germline lookup yields CDR1 SGHRS and CDR2 YFSETQ. The CDR3 region has the DNA TGCGCCAGCAGCTTCCAGTTGGATTCACCCCTCCACTTT. Residues: CASSFQLDSPLHF.

This clonotype was found a few times. V and J are TRBV4-1 and TRBJ1-2; no reliable D call. V was clipped by 0 bases and J by 3 bases, with 8 bases between them. Per the germline V gene, CDR1 is MGHRA and CDR2 is YSYEKL. This CDR3 has 14 amino acids. CDR3 region: CASSQEHPDYGYTF. The CDR3 DNA sequence: TGCGCCAGCAGCCAAGAGCACCCGGACTATGGCTACACCTTC.

In nucleotides, the CDR3 is TGTGCCAGTAGTCCTCTCGCGGGGGGCAGTCAGCCCCAGCATTTT. It translates to CASSPLAGGSQPQHF. The rearrangement links TRBV19 to TRBJ1-5; perhaps TRBD1 as D (6 bases). The CDR3 runs 15 residues. The V end was cut by 5 bases, the J end by 6 bases, with 17 bases between. The germline V gene has CDR1 LNHDA and CDR2 SQIVND (reference sequence).

V gene TRBV15 combines with J gene TRBJ1-1; D may be TRBD1 (5 bases). Germline lookup yields CDR1 LNHNV and CDR2 YYDKDF (reference sequence). V lost 7 bases and J lost 1, with 16 bases in between. The CDR3 totals 15 residues. This CDR3 reads CATIGGRGSNTEAFF. Here the CDR3 DNA reads TGTGCCACCATCGGAGGAAGGGGCTCGAACACTGAAGCTTTCTTT.